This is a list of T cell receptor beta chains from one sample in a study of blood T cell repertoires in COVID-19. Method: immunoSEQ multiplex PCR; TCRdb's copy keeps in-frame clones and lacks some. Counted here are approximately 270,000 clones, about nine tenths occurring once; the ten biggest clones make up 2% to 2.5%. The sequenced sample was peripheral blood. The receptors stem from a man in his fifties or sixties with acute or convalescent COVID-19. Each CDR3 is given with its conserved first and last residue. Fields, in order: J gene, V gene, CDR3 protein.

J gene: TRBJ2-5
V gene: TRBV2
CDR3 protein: CASSRGIQETQYF

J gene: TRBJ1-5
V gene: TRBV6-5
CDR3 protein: CASSRQGQPQHF

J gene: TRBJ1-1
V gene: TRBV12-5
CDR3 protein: CASGLVHGTGVNTEAFF

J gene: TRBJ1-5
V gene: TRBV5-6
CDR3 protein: CASSLKGARVYQPQHF

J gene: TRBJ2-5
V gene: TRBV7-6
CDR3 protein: CASGTQGARKETQYF

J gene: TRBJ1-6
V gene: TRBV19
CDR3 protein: CASSIDRLENSPLHF

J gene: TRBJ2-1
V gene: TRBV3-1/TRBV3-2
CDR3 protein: CASTAAGGGIEQFF

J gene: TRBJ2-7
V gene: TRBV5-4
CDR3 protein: CASSLASTSGGTYEQYF

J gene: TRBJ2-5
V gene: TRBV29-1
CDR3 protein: CSVETWDSRETQYF

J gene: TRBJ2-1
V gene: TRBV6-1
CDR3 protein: CASSEAYRGDRNEQFF

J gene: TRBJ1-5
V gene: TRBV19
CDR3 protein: CATNGGNNQPQHF

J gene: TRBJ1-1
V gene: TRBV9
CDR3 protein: CASSVGGTMNTEAFF

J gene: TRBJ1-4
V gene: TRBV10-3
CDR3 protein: CAITLDRSNEKLFF

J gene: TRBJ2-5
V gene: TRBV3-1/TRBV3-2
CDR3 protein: CASSQGAKVVKETQYF

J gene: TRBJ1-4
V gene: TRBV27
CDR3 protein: CASSRTGPNEKLFF

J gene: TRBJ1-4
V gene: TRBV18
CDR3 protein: CATERGRGEKLFF

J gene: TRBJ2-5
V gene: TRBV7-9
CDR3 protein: CASSHTFSQYF

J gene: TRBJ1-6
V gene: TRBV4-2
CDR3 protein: CASSQHIEGSPLHF

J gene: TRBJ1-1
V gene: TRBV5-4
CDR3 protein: CASSFQGSSTEAFF

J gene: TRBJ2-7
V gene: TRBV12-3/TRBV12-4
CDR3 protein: CASSFVGGYEQYF

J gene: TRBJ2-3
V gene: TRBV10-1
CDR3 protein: CASSEVGLAGATGITDTQYF

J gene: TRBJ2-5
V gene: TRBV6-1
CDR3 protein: CASSEQAGPQETQYF

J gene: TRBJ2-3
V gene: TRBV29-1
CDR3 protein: CSVLDRSTDTQYF

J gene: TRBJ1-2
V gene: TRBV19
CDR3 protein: CASTLRGQGTANYGYTF

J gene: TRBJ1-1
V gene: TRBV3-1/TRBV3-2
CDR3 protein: CASSRGLDTEAFF

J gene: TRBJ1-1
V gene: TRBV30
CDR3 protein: CAWKRPGDTEAFF

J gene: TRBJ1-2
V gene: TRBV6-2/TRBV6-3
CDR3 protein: CASSYAAGRDGYTF

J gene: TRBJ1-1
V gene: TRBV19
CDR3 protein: CASSIGRGVSDTEAFF

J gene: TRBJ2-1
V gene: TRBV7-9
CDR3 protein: CASSFKEQFF

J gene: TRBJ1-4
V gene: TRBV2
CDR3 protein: CASSDGGAANEKLFF

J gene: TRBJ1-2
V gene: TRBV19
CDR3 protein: CASSIIGQGSYGYTF

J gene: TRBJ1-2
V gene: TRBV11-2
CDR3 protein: CASSLVQGYTF

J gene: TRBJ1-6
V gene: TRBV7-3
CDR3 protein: CASSLSGGNSPLHF

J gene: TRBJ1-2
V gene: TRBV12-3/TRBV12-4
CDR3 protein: CASSLKAGNAYTF

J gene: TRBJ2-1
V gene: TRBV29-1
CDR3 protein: CSVVRNPTQGNEQFF